This TCR beta chain came from a study of regulatory T cells in long-lasting Graves disease. This CDR3 is 16 amino acids long. V shed 4 bases, J shed 2 bases, and the junction held 8 bases outside the gene matches. From germline, CDR1 is SEHNR and CDR2 FQNEAQ (reference sequence). Time point specified: newly diagnosed GD, antithyroid drugs for less than 3 months. PBMC RNA was the source of the TCR library. Sequencing libraries for TCR beta were prepared with iRepertoire HTBI primers and Arm-PCR of CDR3 regions. From the multiplex PCR reads, TCRdb called clonotypes with MiXCR, one entry per CDR3 protein. In the table there are 450,000 to 600,000 distinct CDR3 sequences, around an eighth of which are singletons. This same sample was also taken into another study, of T cells in Graves' hyperthyroidism and ophthalmopathy.

The TCR was taken from a man aged 25-45 years with Graves disease. The sequenced sample was peripheral blood mononuclear cells (PBMCs), obtained at new diagnosis, from a patient treated with antithyroid drugs. V is TRBV7-9 and J is TRBJ2-4, with 7 bases aligning to TRBD1. The CDR3 reads CASSSIQGLTKNIQYF. The CDR3, as DNA: TGTGCCAGCAGCTCCATACAGGGGCTAACCAAAAACATTCAGTACTTC.